This T cell receptor (beta chain) is drawn from a study of PD-L1 blockade in urothelial cancer. Assay used: immunoSEQ multiplex PCR; TCRdb lists only in-frame clones, some missing. The sample lists around 100,000 clones, roughly 91% occurring once. Time point given: pretreatment peripheral blood. Notes on the study in general: Better survival was predicted when blood TCR clonality before treatment fell below the median.

V lost 0 bases, J lost 5 bases, and 16 bases lay in between. The germline V gene encodes CDR1 SSHAT and CDR2 FNYEAQ (reference sequence). The CDR3 covers 16 residues. Concerning this clone: Its antigen remains unidentified.

The material was PBMCs, obtained around atezolizumab (anti-PD-L1) treatment. The V gene is TRBV7-7, the J gene TRBJ2-5; tentative D call: TRBD2 (7 bases). The sequence was obtained from a man in his sixties with urothelial cancer. For the CDR3, the DNA is TGTGCCAGCAGCTTAGCAGGCGGGGAGGGGGTCGAGACCCAGTACTTC. Its translation: CASSLAGGEGVETQYF.